This T cell receptor (beta chain) was retrieved from a study of blood T cell repertoires in COVID-19. Across the whole study: T cells, B-cell-depleted T cells, or PBMCs provided the cDNA or gDNA that served as material.

Original processing notes: Scientists estimated how many nucleated cells there were by amplifying reference gene primers. The method was immunoSEQ multiplex PCR; TCRdb's version includes in-frame clones alone and lacks a portion of them. D and trimming come from the DNA, and the V and J calls and clone size come from that table. Of a few hundred thousand clones detected, around nine tenths appear once; the ten largest clones hold roughly 4%. Germline CDR1 SGHTA, CDR2 FQGNSA. The J segment lost 12 bases and the V segment lost 0 bases, leaving 7 bases of the junction unmatched. The CDR3 is made up of 13 amino acids. This clone was seen only a few times. Adults between about 18 and 95 years of age took part from about 24 US areas.

The TCR was taken from a woman aged 25-40 years who had been exposed to COVID-19. Sequencing was performed on PBMCs or T cells enriched from blood (not recorded which). V gene TRBV7-2 combines with J gene TRBJ1-1; the match to TRBD1 covers 7 bases. The CDR3 DNA reads as TGTGCCAGCAGCTTAGCGCGTCGGGGACAGACTTTCTTT. Translated, it gives CASSLARRGQTFF.